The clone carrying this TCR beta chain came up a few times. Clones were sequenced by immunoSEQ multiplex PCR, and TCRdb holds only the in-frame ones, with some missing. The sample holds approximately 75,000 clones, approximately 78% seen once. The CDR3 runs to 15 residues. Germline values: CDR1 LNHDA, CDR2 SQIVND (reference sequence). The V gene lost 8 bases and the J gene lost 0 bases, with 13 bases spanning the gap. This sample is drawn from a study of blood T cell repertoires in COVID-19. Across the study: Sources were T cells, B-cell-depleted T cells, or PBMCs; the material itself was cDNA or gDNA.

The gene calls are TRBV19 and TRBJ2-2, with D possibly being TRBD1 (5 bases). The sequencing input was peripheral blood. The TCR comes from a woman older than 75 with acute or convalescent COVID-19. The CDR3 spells CASLMDTANTGELFF. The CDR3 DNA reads TGTGCCAGTTTGATGGACACCGCGAACACCGGGGAGCTGTTTTTT.